This T cell receptor (beta chain) was documented in a study of blood T cell repertoires in COVID-19. Background on the study: The analysed material was cDNA or gDNA that came from T cells, B-cell-depleted T cells, or PBMCs.

Profiled with immunoSEQ multiplex PCR; TCRdb holds only in-frame clones, not every one. The sample gives 90,000 or so clones, roughly nine tenths of which show up once; about 1.7% is in the top ten. V was trimmed by 4 bases and J by 0 bases, leaving 15 bases between them. The CDR3 has 17 residues. CDR1 is SGHTA, CDR2 FQGNSA, per germline. Material for sequencing was peripheral blood. This sequence originates from a human donor with active COVID-19. The donor label of this sample is uncertain. The V call is TRBV7-2, the J call TRBJ1-4, with D perhaps TRBD1 (6 bases). As DNA, the CDR3 is TGTGCCAGCAGCTACGACAGGAATCTTGCAACTAATGAAAAACTGTTTTTT. Translation gives CASSYDRNLATNEKLFF.